The rows below give T cell receptor beta chains drawn from one sample of a study of blood T cell repertoires in COVID-19. Measured with immunoSEQ multiplex PCR; TCRdb has only the in-frame clones, and not every one. The table includes some 96,000 clones, over 80% detected once. Sequenced: peripheral blood. These receptors originate from a human donor in a cohort sampled during active COVID-19. The CDR3 runs from the conserved cysteine through the conserved F or W. The order of the fields is CDR3 protein, J gene, V gene, clone size. Size is stated for part of the rows, as once, few or many counts, or as a class when the clone is expanded.

CDR3 protein: CASSYGAGNTEAFF
J gene: TRBJ1-1
V gene: TRBV6-5
clone size: -

CDR3 protein: CASRPSGTSVEQYF
J gene: TRBJ2-7
V gene: TRBV28
clone size: -

CDR3 protein: CASGGQGASEAFF
J gene: TRBJ1-1
V gene: TRBV28
clone size: -

CDR3 protein: CAISGTSENYEQYF
J gene: TRBJ2-7
V gene: TRBV10-3
clone size: -

CDR3 protein: CASSYSIGERYEQYF
J gene: TRBJ2-7
V gene: TRBV6-5
clone size: -

CDR3 protein: CASRIQDYNEQFF
J gene: TRBJ2-1
V gene: TRBV12-3/TRBV12-4
clone size: -

CDR3 protein: CASSRGQGTDEQFF
J gene: TRBJ2-1
V gene: TRBV2
clone size: -

CDR3 protein: CASNNFGISYEQYF
J gene: TRBJ2-7
V gene: TRBV27
clone size: -

CDR3 protein: CASSLGQGDYGYTF
J gene: TRBJ1-2
V gene: TRBV13
clone size: -

CDR3 protein: CASSTGTEPDNEQFF
J gene: TRBJ2-1
V gene: TRBV10-2
clone size: -

CDR3 protein: CAGPVNRGSSYEQYF
J gene: TRBJ2-7
V gene: TRBV2
clone size: -

CDR3 protein: CASSWENTDTQYF
J gene: TRBJ2-3
V gene: TRBV28
clone size: -

CDR3 protein: CASSTHLGNTEAFF
J gene: TRBJ1-1
V gene: TRBV19
clone size: -

CDR3 protein: CASSGSSGGHRAQYF
J gene: TRBJ2-5
V gene: TRBV2
clone size: -

CDR3 protein: CSVGELGGNTEAFF
J gene: TRBJ1-1
V gene: TRBV29-1
clone size: -

CDR3 protein: CASSQTIAGPTDTQYF
J gene: TRBJ2-3
V gene: TRBV5-4
clone size: -

CDR3 protein: CASRTGITGELFF
J gene: TRBJ2-2
V gene: TRBV6-5
clone size: -

CDR3 protein: CASSLGPGQGYEQYF
J gene: TRBJ2-7
V gene: TRBV11-2
clone size: -

CDR3 protein: CASSLAFRGGETQYF
J gene: TRBJ2-5
V gene: TRBV11-1
clone size: -

CDR3 protein: CASSVALGNNEELFF
J gene: TRBJ1-4
V gene: TRBV2
clone size: -

CDR3 protein: CASTEQGVNTEAFF
J gene: TRBJ1-1
V gene: TRBV5-1
clone size: -

CDR3 protein: CASSNGGTEETQYF
J gene: TRBJ2-3
V gene: TRBV5-1
clone size: -

CDR3 protein: CASSLATGGLEKLFF
J gene: TRBJ1-4
V gene: TRBV7-8
clone size: few

CDR3 protein: CATSRDRVHEQYF
J gene: TRBJ2-7
V gene: TRBV10-1
clone size: -

CDR3 protein: CASSEAAVENTGELFF
J gene: TRBJ2-2
V gene: TRBV2
clone size: -

CDR3 protein: CAISEGGPGDEQYF
J gene: TRBJ2-7
V gene: TRBV10-3
clone size: -